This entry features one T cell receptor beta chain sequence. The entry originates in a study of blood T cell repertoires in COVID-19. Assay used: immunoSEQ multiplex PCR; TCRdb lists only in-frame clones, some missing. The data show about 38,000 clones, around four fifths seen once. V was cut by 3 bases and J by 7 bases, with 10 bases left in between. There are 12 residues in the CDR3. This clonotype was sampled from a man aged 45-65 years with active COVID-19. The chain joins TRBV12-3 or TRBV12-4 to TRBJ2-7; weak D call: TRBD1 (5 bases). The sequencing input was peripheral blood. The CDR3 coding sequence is TGTGCCAGCAGTTTCGCAGGGTGGGAGCAGTACTTC. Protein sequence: CASSFAGWEQYF.